The entry that follows covers one TCR beta chain sequence. The antigen remains unidentified. TCRdb ran MiXCR on the RT-PCR reads and lists one entry per CDR3 protein. The table includes 700,000 to 900,000 distinct CDR3 sequences, 21% detected once. The source of the sample is a study of response to subunit inactivated influenza vaccine. General study points: Each seasonal influenza vaccination recruits few new T cells, the authors suggested.

J gave up 1 base and V 1 base, and 13 bases lay outside the gene matches. There are 20 residues in the CDR3. Germline V gives CDR1 SGHAT, CDR2 FQNNGV. The sequences come from PBMCs from blood, collected roughly 5 days after vaccination. The chain combines TRBV11-2 with TRBJ2-4; 10 bases agree with TRBD2. This clonotype was obtained from a man aged 50 to 60 who received an inactivated influenza vaccine. This chain's CDR3 is CASSLVRPGAGGLAKNIQYF. CDR3 DNA sequence: TGTGCCAGCAGCTTAGTTCGGCCGGGAGCGGGAGGGTTGGCCAAAAACATTCAGTACTTC.